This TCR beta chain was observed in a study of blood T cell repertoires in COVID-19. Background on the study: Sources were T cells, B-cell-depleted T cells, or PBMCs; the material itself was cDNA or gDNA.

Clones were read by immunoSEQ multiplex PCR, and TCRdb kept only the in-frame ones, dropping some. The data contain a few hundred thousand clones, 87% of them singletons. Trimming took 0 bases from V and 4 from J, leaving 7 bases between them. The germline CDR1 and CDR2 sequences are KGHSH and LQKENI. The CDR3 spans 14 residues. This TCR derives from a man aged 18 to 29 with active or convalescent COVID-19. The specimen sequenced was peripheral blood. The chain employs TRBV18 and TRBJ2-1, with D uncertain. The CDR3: CASSPPSSYNEQFF. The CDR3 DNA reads TGTGCCAGCTCACCACCGTCCAGTTACAATGAGCAGTTCTTC.